This passage covers 21 T cell receptor beta chains from one sample sequenced in a study of blood T cell repertoires in COVID-19. Method: immunoSEQ multiplex PCR; TCRdb's copy keeps in-frame clones and lacks some. Of roughly 200,000 clones listed, around 89% were seen once; the top ten hold 1.5% to 2%. The source material was peripheral blood. The receptors originated from a man between 65 and 85 years old with acute or convalescent COVID-19.

The rearrangement joins TRBV2 to TRBJ2-3; the match to TRBD2 covers 13 bases. Trimming took 10 bases from V and 6 from J; bases not matched to a gene: 7. Germline CDR1 and CDR2: SNHLY and FYNNEI. This CDR3 contains 14 residues. The CDR3 spells CATWTSGSIDTQYF. The CDR3 nucleotides are TGTGCCACTTGGACTAGCGGGAGTATTGATACGCAGTATTTT.

This clone was seen at least ten times. The rearrangement joins TRBV19 to TRBJ1-4; D ambiguous. V lost 3 bases and J 0 bases, leaving 8 bases between the germline ends. CDR1 is LNHDA and CDR2 is SQIVND in the germline V gene (reference sequence). The CDR3 loop spans 15 amino acids. The CDR3 is CASSMISTTNEKLFF. The CDR3 region has the DNA TGTGCCAGTAGTATGATTTCTACAACTAATGAAAAACTGTTTTTT.

The chain combines TRBV28 with TRBJ1-1; weak D call: TRBD1 (5 bases). Germline loops: CDR1 MDHEN, CDR2 SYDVKM. The V end lost 5 bases, the J end lost 13 bases, and 17 bases lay between the germline ends. This CDR3 is 12 amino acids long. CDR3 region: CASSTPAGLVFF. Here the CDR3 DNA reads TGTGCCAGCAGTACCCCGGCAGGGTTGGTTTTCTTT.

The chain couples TRBV7-2 to TRBJ1-1, with 9 bases matching TRBD1. The CDR3 runs to 13 residues. Per germline, CDR1 SGHTA and CDR2 FQGNSA. V dropped 10 bases and J dropped 0; count of bases not matched to a gene: 3. CDR3 amino acids: CATGQGMNTEAFF. Written as DNA, the CDR3 is TGTGCCACCGGACAGGGGATGAACACTGAAGCTTTCTTT.

The chain joins TRBV28 to TRBJ1-2; D is perhaps TRBD1 (5 bases). CDR3 length: 15 residues. CDR1 is MDHEN and CDR2 is SYDVKM in the germline V gene. Trimming took 3 bases from V and 2 from J, leaving 13 bases between them. The CDR3 sequence is CASSLAGDVNYGYTF. The CDR3 DNA follows: TGTGCCAGCAGTTTGGCGGGGGACGTCAACTATGGCTACACCTTC.

This rearrangement joins TRBV3-1 (or the pseudogene TRBV3-2) to TRBJ1-1; possibly TRBD1 for D (6 bases). V lost 5 bases and J 1 base, leaving 11 bases between the germline ends. Germline CDR1 LGHDT, CDR2 YNNKEL (reference sequence). CDR3 length: 14 amino acids. Here the CDR3 reads CASSTTGPNTEAFF. CDR3 DNA: TGTGCCAGCAGCACGACAGGTCCGAACACTGAAGCTTTCTTT.

The chain links TRBV2 to TRBJ2-7; 8 bases are a match to TRBD1. This CDR3 has 12 residues. Germline CDR1 and CDR2: SNHLY and FYNNEI. Losses at the gene ends were 8 bases for V and 6 bases for J; bases not matched to a gene: 6. The CDR3 is CASGTGISEQYF. DNA of the CDR3: TGTGCCAGCGGGACAGGTATATCCGAGCAGTACTTC.

CDR3 sequence: CASRAGHNEQFF. The CDR3 nucleotides are TGTGCCAGCAGAGCGGGCCACAATGAGCAGTTCTTC. The gene calls are TRBV12-3 or TRBV12-4 and TRBJ2-1, with D perhaps matching TRBD2 (6 bases). The CDR3 totals 12 residues. The V end lost 6 bases, the J end lost 5 bases, and 8 bases lay between the germline ends.

The CDR3 sequence is CASSRGQGAGYTF. DNA of the CDR3: TGTGCCAGTAGTAGAGGACAGGGGGCTGGCTACACCTTC. The chain couples TRBV19 to TRBJ1-2; 11 bases agree with TRBD1. Germline V gene sequence: CDR1 LNHDA, CDR2 SQIVND (reference sequence). Trimming took 4 bases from V and 7 from J; bases not matched to a gene: 2. CDR3 length: 13 amino acids.

V gene TRBV21-1 combines with J gene TRBJ2-1; whether TRBD2, the table's D call, matches the DNA was not checked. TRBV21-1 is a recognized pseudogene. This CDR3 contains 13 residues. The CDR3 loop reads CASRSRAYNEQFF. CDR3 bases: TGTGCCAGCAGGAGCCGGGCCTACAATGAGCAGTTCTTC.

The V call is TRBV4-2, the J call TRBJ1-6; D call uncertain. Germline V gene lookup returns CDR1 LGHNA and CDR2 YNFKEQ. The CDR3 totals 16 residues. The V gene lost 0 bases and the J gene lost 3 bases, with 9 bases spanning the gap. The CDR3 DNA is TGTGCCAGCAGCCAAGATCGAAACAGCTATAATTCACCCCTCCACTTT. This gives the protein CASSQDRNSYNSPLHF.

The V call is TRBV4-3, the J call TRBJ2-1, with a tentative D call TRBD2 (6 bases). Germline CDR1 reads LGHNA; CDR2 reads YSLEER. The CDR3 has 15 amino acids. Trimming shortened V by 0 bases and J by 6 bases, and 12 bases separated the two germline ends. CDR3 sequence (DNA): TGCGCCAGCAGCCAAGATGGGCTAGCGAGCAATGAGCAGTTCTTC. It specifies CASSQDGLASNEQFF.

The V gene is TRBV5-4, the J gene TRBJ2-2, with TRBD2 matching over 7 bases. Per the germline V gene, CDR1 is SGHNT and CDR2 is YYREEE (reference sequence). V shed 4 bases and J 1 base; nucleotides not matched to a gene: 7. This CDR3 has 16 amino acids. The CDR3 reads CASSTRLAVNTGELFF. Written as DNA, the CDR3 is TGTGCCAGCAGCACCCGACTAGCTGTGAACACCGGGGAGCTGTTTTTT.

This chain uses TRBV11-2 with TRBJ2-1; D not certain. Between the trimmed V and J ends, which lost 1 base and 8 bases, there was a span of 12 bases. The CDR3 has 14 residues. Germline CDR1 is SGHAT and CDR2 is FQNNGV. The CDR3 loop reads CASSLARKGDEQFF. In DNA form, the CDR3 reads TGTGCCAGCAGCTTAGCGAGGAAAGGAGATGAGCAGTTCTTC.

This clone was detected only once. The gene calls are TRBV5-4 and TRBJ2-2; 10 bases align to TRBD2. The CDR3 is 16 amino acids. Unmatched junction bases numbered 2, after V lost 2 bases and J lost 1 base. The V gene's germline CDR1 is SGHNT and CDR2 YYREEE (reference sequence). For the CDR3, the DNA is TGTGCCAGCAGCTTTTCTAGCGGGAGGAACACCGGGGAGCTGTTTTTT. It encodes CASSFSSGRNTGELFF.

This chain uses TRBV5-1 with TRBJ2-2; a weak D match, TRBD1 (5 bases). V shed 4 bases and J shed 5 bases, with 9 bases lying between them. In germline, CDR1 is SGHRS, CDR2 YFSETQ. CDR3 length equals 13 residues. The CDR3: CASSVPGTGELFF. Written as DNA, the CDR3 is TGCGCCAGCAGCGTCCCAGGGACCGGGGAGCTGTTTTTT.

This chain connects TRBV7-2 to TRBJ2-7, with TRBD2 matching over 9 bases. The germline V gene encodes CDR1 SGHTA and CDR2 FQGNSA. CDR3 size: 16 residues. J was trimmed by 0 bases and V by 7 bases; bases with no gene match: 10. This CDR3 reads CASTRRAGGSSYEQYF. The CDR3 bases are TGTGCCAGCACCCGGAGGGCGGGAGGGTCCTCCTACGAGCAGTACTTC.

This chain joins TRBV10-3 and TRBJ1-3; 9 bases line up with TRBD1. This CDR3 has 14 residues. Germline assignment: CDR1 ENHRY and CDR2 SYGVKD. Losses at the gene ends were 7 bases for V and 8 bases for J; bases not matched to a gene: 9. The CDR3 bases are TGTGCCATCAAAAGGACAGGGGCGGTAGACACCATATATTTT. Protein product: CAIKRTGAVDTIYF.

The chain employs TRBV7-2 and TRBJ2-7, with TRBD2 identical over 10 bases. This CDR3 is built from 13 residues. With 8 bases clipped from V and 4 bases from J, the junction kept 5 bases outside the gene matches. Germline CDR1 is SGHTA and CDR2 is FQGNSA. The DNA for the CDR3 is TGTGCCAGCGGAATAGCGGGGGGTTACGAGCAGTACTTC. Protein: CASGIAGGYEQYF.

The chain combines TRBV5-1 with TRBJ1-2, with TRBD1 identical over 11 bases. The ends lost 4 bases at V and 8 bases at J; junction bases unmatched: 7. The V gene's germline CDR1 is SGHRS and CDR2 YFSETQ. The CDR3 has 14 residues. Written as DNA, the CDR3 is TGCGCCAGCAGCGTAGGACAGGGGGCGCAAGGCTACACCTTC. This codes for CASSVGQGAQGYTF.

The J gene is TRBJ2-6, the V gene TRBV5-1; D call uncertain. CDR1 is SGHRS, CDR2 YFSETQ, per germline. Trimming shortened V by 4 bases and J by 0 bases, and 17 bases separated the two germline ends. The CDR3 spans 18 residues. CDR3 coding DNA: TGCGCCAGCAGCCGAAGATCAATTAGAGCCTCTGGGGCCAACGTCCTGACTTTC. Translation: CASSRRSIRASGANVLTF.